These T cell receptor beta chains were read from a single sample in a study of cytomegalovirus exposure and HLA in healthy donors. Using immunoSEQ multiplex PCR, the repertoire was profiled, and TCRdb retains in-frame clones only, with some absent. The table lists 100,000 to 150,000 clones, nearly 80% of them singletons. Sequenced: PBMCs. Receptors originate from a woman aged 35 to 49 in good health and CMV-seronegative. Both conserved end residues are part of each CDR3. The order of the fields is clone size, J gene, V gene, D gene, CDR3 protein, CDR3 DNA. The D gene is left open where the match is weak. The listing skips clone size in some rows; elsewhere it reads once, few, many or a size class.

abundance: .; j_gene: TRBJ2-7; v_gene: TRBV4-1; d_gene: .; CDR3aa: CASSRQSGSYEQYF; CDR3nt: TGCGCCAGCAGCCGTCAGTCGGGATCCTACGAGCAGTACTTC
abundance: .; j_gene: TRBJ2-1; v_gene: TRBV6-1; d_gene: .; CDR3aa: CASSVAAYNEQFF; CDR3nt: TGTGCCAGCAGTGTAGCAGCTTACAATGAGCAGTTCTTC
abundance: .; j_gene: TRBJ2-1; v_gene: TRBV5-4; d_gene: TRBD1; CDR3aa: CASSLVRTGNEQFF; CDR3nt: TGTGCCAGCAGCTTGGTAAGGACAGGGAATGAGCAGTTCTTC
abundance: .; j_gene: TRBJ1-2; v_gene: TRBV29-1; d_gene: .; CDR3aa: CSVPRAFDGYTF; CDR3nt: TGCAGCGTCCCCAGGGCGTTCGACGGCTACACCTTC
abundance: .; j_gene: TRBJ1-2; v_gene: TRBV2; d_gene: .; CDR3aa: CASSDSFRGYTF; CDR3nt: TGTGCCAGCAGTGACAGTTTCCGCGGCTACACCTTC
abundance: .; j_gene: TRBJ1-5; v_gene: TRBV28; d_gene: .; CDR3aa: CASSWPKGPRGNQPQHF; CDR3nt: TGTGCCAGCAGTTGGCCTAAAGGGCCGAGGGGCAATCAGCCCCAGCATTTT
abundance: .; j_gene: TRBJ2-7; v_gene: TRBV11-2; d_gene: TRBD2; CDR3aa: CASSSIAGGREQYF; CDR3nt: TGTGCCAGCAGCTCAATAGCGGGAGGGCGAGAGCAGTACTTC
abundance: .; j_gene: TRBJ1-1; v_gene: TRBV28; d_gene: .; CDR3aa: CASRTEPLNTEAFF; CDR3nt: TGTGCCAGCAGGACAGAGCCTCTGAACACTGAAGCTTTCTTT
abundance: .; j_gene: TRBJ2-7; v_gene: TRBV11-2; d_gene: .; CDR3aa: CASSLEGGGGEQYF; CDR3nt: TGTGCCAGCAGCTTAGAAGGAGGGGGGGGCGAGCAGTACTTC
abundance: .; j_gene: TRBJ2-2; v_gene: TRBV4-1; d_gene: TRBD2; CDR3aa: CASSQTSGTNTGELFF; CDR3nt: TGCGCCAGCAGCCAAACTAGCGGGACGAACACCGGGGAGCTGTTTTTT
abundance: .; j_gene: TRBJ2-3; v_gene: TRBV14; d_gene: .; CDR3aa: CASSPQAASDTQYF; CDR3nt: TGTGCCAGCAGCCCCCAGGCAGCTTCAGATACGCAGTATTTT
abundance: once; j_gene: TRBJ2-5; v_gene: TRBV9; d_gene: .; CDR3aa: CASSVDGQGLEQYF; CDR3nt: TGTGCCAGCAGCGTAGATGGACAAGGTTTAGAGCAGTACTTC
abundance: once; j_gene: TRBJ2-2; v_gene: TRBV2; d_gene: .; CDR3aa: CASSVRGGANTGELFF; CDR3nt: TGTGCCAGCAGTGTGAGGGGAGGAGCGAACACCGGGGAGCTGTTTTTT
abundance: .; j_gene: TRBJ1-5; v_gene: TRBV20-1; d_gene: .; CDR3aa: CSWGVQPQHF; CDR3nt: TGCAGCTGGGGAGTCCAGCCCCAGCATTTT
abundance: once; j_gene: TRBJ2-3; v_gene: TRBV9; d_gene: .; CDR3aa: CASSTDWGADTQYF; CDR3nt: TGTGCCAGCAGCACCGACTGGGGCGCAGATACGCAGTATTTT
abundance: once; j_gene: TRBJ1-3; v_gene: TRBV27; d_gene: TRBD1; CDR3aa: CASSRAGTDFSSSGNTIYF; CDR3nt: TGTGCCAGCAGTCGGGCCGGGACAGATTTCTCTAGCTCTGGAAACACCATATATTTT